This T cell receptor (beta chain) was sequenced during a study of cytomegalovirus exposure and HLA in healthy donors. Regarding this clone: What it binds is not known.

Researchers ran the PCR with 60 Vbeta and 13 Jbeta primers. Profiling relied on immunoSEQ multiplex PCR, and the TCRdb table lists in-frame clones only, not all of them. In the table there are under 85,000 clones, 55% to 75% of which are singletons. Study-level findings and limits: TCR beta sequences reportedly predicted most subjects' HLA-A and HLA-B alleles accurately. Across donors, sequencing depth was assumed by presence/absence analyses to be roughly uniform.

The sequence came from a man aged 40-49 years in good health and CMV-seropositive. What was sequenced was PBMCs.

The chain's CDR3 is CASSDRGNYGYTF. CDR3 coding DNA: TGTGCCAGCAGCGACAGGGGAAACTATGGCTACACCTTC. The V gene is TRBV6-5, the J gene TRBJ1-2, with TRBD1 matching 8 bases. The V and J ends lost 6 bases and 2 bases, in that order; junction bases with no gene match: 2. From germline, CDR1 is MNHEY and CDR2 SVGAGI. The CDR3 runs to 13 residues.